One T cell receptor beta chain is described in this entry. This record comes from a study of blood T cell repertoires in COVID-19. Only in-frame clones appear in the TCRdb table, and some are missing; sequencing was by immunoSEQ multiplex PCR. The sample contains 250,000 to 300,000 clones, approximately 93% of which appear only once. CDR1 and CDR2 (germline): SNHLY, FYNNEI. Losses at the gene ends were 6 bases for V and 0 bases for J; bases not matched to a gene: 10. The CDR3 is 18 amino acids. The TCR originated in a woman in her thirties with COVID-19, enrolled during active disease. The sequencing sample was made of peripheral blood. V gene TRBV2 combines with J gene TRBJ2-5, with 13 positions matching TRBD2. The CDR3 reads CASSEGLAGPLYQETQYF. CDR3 DNA: TGTGCCAGCAGCGAGGGACTAGCGGGACCTCTGTACCAAGAGACCCAGTACTTC. The variable domain in full, with the rest retrieved from reference TRBV2 and TRBJ2-5, is EPEVTQTPSHQVTQMGQEVILRCVPISNHLYFYWYRQILGQKVEFLVSFYNNEISEKSEIFDDQFSVERPDGSNFTLKIRSTKLEDSAMYFCASSEGLAGPLYQETQYFGPGTRLLVL.